This T cell receptor beta chain was sequenced in a study of PD-1 blockade in mismatch repair-deficient tumors. Overall study: Patients had about eleven mismatch repair-deficient cancer types and were previously treated and progressing.

CDR1 SQVTM and CDR2 ANQGSEA come from the germline V gene. V was cut by 7 bases and J by 5 bases, with 17 bases left in between. CDR3 length: 13 amino acids. With respect to this clone: Its cognate antigen is unknown.

All patients were mismatch repair deficient, assessed by either PCR or immunohistochemistry. Three pembrolizumab responders had their TCRs sequenced. Clones were read by immunoSEQ multiplex PCR, and TCRdb kept only the in-frame ones, dropping some. The repertoire holds 50,000 to 75,000 clones, with more than 70% as singletons. General observations from the study: Rapid post-treatment expansion, then contraction, generally preceding radiologic response, marked tumor-resident clones.

The sequenced sample was peripheral blood, obtained 52 weeks after starting pembrolizumab. The clonotype originates from an adult with mismatch repair-deficient cancer. This sequence joins TRBV29-1 and TRBJ1-1; a weak D match, TRBD1 (6 bases). The CDR3 sequence: CSGRTGMSTEAFF. The CDR3 coding sequence is TGCAGCGGGCGAACAGGGATGAGTACTGAAGCTTTCTTT.